Listed below are T cell receptor beta chains from one sample, sequenced in a study of cytomegalovirus exposure and HLA in healthy donors. The data were produced by immunoSEQ multiplex PCR, yet TCRdb's version contains in-frame clones alone and is incomplete. The repertoire holds some 110,000 clones, roughly nine tenths seen once, with 1.5% to 2% in the top ten. What was sequenced was PBMCs. The receptors stem from a woman between 18 and 29 years old in good health and CMV-seropositive. CDR3s include the opening cysteine and the closing phenylalanine or tryptophan.

>TRBV10-1|TRBJ2-1
CASSESVSGGGQFF
>TRBV5-1|TRBJ2-5
CASSLTSGPLGETQYF
>TRBV4-3|TRBJ1-6
CASSQDGSQNSPLHF
>TRBV19|TRBJ2-1
CASRLAGGLYNEQFF
>TRBV7-2|TRBJ2-2
CASTGQGWNTGELFF
>TRBV5-5|TRBJ1-2
CASSRGGGEGYTF
>TRBV5-6|TRBJ2-5
CASSPDRERRKTQYF
>TRBV5-1|TRBJ2-6
CASSPSGGAGANVLTF
>TRBV4-1|TRBJ1-2
CASLTDHGYTF
>TRBV6-1|TRBJ1-3
CASSGLSSGNTIYF
>TRBV19|TRBJ2-2
CASSLGLQNANTGELFF
>TRBV27|TRBJ2-2
CASSLITWGQGNTGELFF
>TRBV5-4|TRBJ2-7
CASSLGQSISEQYF
>TRBV18|TRBJ2-3
CASSPDYLSTDTQYF
>TRBV20-1|TRBJ2-1
CSASQGAFF
>TRBV6-1|TRBJ1-2
CASTLTGGYTF
>TRBV11-2|TRBJ2-7
CASSLVTRGDREQYF
>TRBV9|TRBJ1-3
CASSVGGGDGNTIYF
>TRBV28|TRBJ2-1
CASNLLGSGAYNEQFF
>TRBV28|TRBJ1-1
CASSLAGWGTEAFF
>TRBV7-8|TRBJ2-7
CASSLKTGRTYEQYF
>TRBV4-1|TRBJ2-7
CASSQDAGDRSRYEQYF
>TRBV15|TRBJ2-5
CATSRDRSQETQYF
>TRBV2|TRBJ1-1
CACGLKPFF
>TRBV2|TRBJ2-7
CASSEAHRGSYEQYF
>TRBV7-2|TRBJ2-3
CASSLKTRQGDTQYF
>TRBV7-9|TRBJ2-1
CASSSSGTSLNEQFF
>TRBV7-9|TRBJ1-1
CASSLRIGRGLLNTEAFF
>TRBV6-1|TRBJ1-4
CASSGVRATNEKLFF
>TRBV27|TRBJ2-1
CASSLSLAGVVSYNEQFF
>TRBV7-2|TRBJ1-6
CASSSKQGAGNSPLHF
>TRBV6-5|TRBJ2-7
CASSYPGDEQYF
>TRBV5-4|TRBJ2-7
CASSLAGGKQQYF
>TRBV25-1|TRBJ2-3
CASKLGHNPDTQYF
>TRBV4-1|TRBJ1-5
CASSQWTGGNQPQHF
>TRBV6-5|TRBJ1-1
CASSHRGDTEAFF
>TRBV27|TRBJ1-1
CASSLRGRGEAFF
>TRBV27|TRBJ2-3
CASREFSTDTQYF
>TRBV9|TRBJ2-7
CASGPGTGTSYEQYF
>TRBV27|TRBJ2-6
CASSLPPATGANVLTF
>TRBV9|TRBJ1-1
CASSAPGGRNTEAFF
>TRBV25-1|TRBJ1-6
CASSETGDNSPLHF
>TRBV5-6|TRBJ1-6
CASSLGQGVSPLHF
>TRBV6-5|TRBJ1-2
CASSTDRAEDYGYTF
>TRBV29-1|TRBJ1-3
CSVEEVRGHSGNTIYF
>TRBV7-9|TRBJ1-6
CASSLKLSYNSPLHF
>TRBV5-4|TRBJ2-7
CASSLVGQGREQYF
>TRBV7-8|TRBJ1-2
CASSLEWGGDPYGYTF
>TRBV10-3|TRBJ1-5
CATEEPGGGNQPQHF
>TRBV5-1|TRBJ1-1
CASSLDSGVNTEAFF
>TRBV10-3|TRBJ2-3
CAISEMAGGTDTQYF